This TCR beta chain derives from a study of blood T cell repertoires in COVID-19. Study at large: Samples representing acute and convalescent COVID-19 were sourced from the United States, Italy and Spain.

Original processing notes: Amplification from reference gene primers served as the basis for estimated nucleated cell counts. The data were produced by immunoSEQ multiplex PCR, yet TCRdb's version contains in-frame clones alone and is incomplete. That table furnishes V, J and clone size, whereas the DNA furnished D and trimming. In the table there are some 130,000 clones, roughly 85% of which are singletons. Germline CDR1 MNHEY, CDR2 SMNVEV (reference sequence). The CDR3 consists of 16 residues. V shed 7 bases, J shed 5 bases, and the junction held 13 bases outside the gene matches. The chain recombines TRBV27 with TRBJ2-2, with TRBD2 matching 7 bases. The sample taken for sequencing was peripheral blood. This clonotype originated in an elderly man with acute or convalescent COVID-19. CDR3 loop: CASTKGRVVRTGELFF. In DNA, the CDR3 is TGTGCCAGCACCAAAGGGAGGGTGGTGCGGACCGGGGAGCTGTTTTTT.